Reported below is one T cell receptor (beta chain). Its specificity is unknown. Assay used: immunoSEQ multiplex PCR; TCRdb lists only in-frame clones, some missing. The data show under 95,000 clones, around 85% seen once. Every patient had mismatch repair deficiency by PCR or immunohistochemistry. TCR sequencing covered a few patients who responded to pembrolizumab. This entry is derived from a study of PD-1 blockade in mismatch repair-deficient tumors. Study-level background: All were previously treated, progressing patients with 12 mismatch repair-deficient cancer types. General study findings and limits: Tumor-resident clones, often absent from pretreatment blood, expanded after pembrolizumab and then contracted.

The receptor's source is an adult with mismatch repair-deficient cancer. The sequences come from peripheral blood, collected 12 weeks after starting pembrolizumab.

CDR3 sequence (DNA): TGTGCCAGCAGCTGGGGCGGGAAAAACTACGAGCAGTACTTC. Its translation is CASSWGGKNYEQYF. The gene calls are TRBV7-2 and TRBJ2-7, with a weak D call TRBD2 (6 bases). V lost 4 bases to trimming and J lost 3 bases, with 13 bases between them. The length of the CDR3 is 14 residues. Germline V gene data show CDR1 as SGHTA and CDR2 as FQGNSA.